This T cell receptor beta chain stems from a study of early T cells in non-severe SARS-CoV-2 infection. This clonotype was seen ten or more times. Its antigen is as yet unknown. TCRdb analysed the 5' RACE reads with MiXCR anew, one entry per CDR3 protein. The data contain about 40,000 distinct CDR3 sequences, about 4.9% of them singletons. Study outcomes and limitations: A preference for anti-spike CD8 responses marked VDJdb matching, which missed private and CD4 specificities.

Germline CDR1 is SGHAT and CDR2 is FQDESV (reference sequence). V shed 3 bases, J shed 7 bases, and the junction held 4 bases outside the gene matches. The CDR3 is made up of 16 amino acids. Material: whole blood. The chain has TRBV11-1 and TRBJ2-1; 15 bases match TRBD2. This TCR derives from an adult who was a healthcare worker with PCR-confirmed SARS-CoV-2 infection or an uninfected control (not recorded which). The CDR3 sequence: CASSFQGLAGGNEQFF. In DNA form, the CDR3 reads TGTGCCAGCAGCTTCCAGGGACTAGCGGGAGGTAATGAGCAGTTCTTC.